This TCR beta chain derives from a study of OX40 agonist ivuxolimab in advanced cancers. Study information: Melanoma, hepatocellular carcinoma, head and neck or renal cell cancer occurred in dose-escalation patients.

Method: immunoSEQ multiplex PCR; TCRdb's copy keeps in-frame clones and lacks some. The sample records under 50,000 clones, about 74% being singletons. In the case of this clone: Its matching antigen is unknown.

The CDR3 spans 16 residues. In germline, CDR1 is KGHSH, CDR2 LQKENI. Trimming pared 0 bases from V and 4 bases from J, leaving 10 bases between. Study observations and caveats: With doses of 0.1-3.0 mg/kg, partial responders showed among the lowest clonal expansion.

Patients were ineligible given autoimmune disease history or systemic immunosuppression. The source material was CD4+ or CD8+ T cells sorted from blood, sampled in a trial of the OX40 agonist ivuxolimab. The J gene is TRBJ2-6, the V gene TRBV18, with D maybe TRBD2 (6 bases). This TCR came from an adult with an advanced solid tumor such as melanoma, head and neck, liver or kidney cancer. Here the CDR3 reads CASSPPRAGGANVLTF. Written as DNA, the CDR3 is TGTGCCAGCTCACCACCCAGGGCGGGGGGGGCCAACGTCCTGACTTTC.